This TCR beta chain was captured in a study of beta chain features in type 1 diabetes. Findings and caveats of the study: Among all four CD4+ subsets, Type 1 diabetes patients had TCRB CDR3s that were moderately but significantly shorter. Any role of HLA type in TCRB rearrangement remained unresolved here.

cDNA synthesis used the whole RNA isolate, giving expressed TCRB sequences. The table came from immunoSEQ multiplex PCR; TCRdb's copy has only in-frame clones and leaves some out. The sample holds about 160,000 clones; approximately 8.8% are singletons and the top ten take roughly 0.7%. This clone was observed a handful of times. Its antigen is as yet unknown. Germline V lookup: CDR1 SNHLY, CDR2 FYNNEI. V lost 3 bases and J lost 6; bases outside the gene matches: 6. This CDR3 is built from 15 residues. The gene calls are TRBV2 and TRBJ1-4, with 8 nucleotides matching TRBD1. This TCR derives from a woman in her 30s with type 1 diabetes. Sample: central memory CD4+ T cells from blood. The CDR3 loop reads CASSDPGGAHEKLFF. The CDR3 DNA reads TGTGCCAGCAGTGACCCAGGGGGCGCGCATGAAAAACTGTTTTTT. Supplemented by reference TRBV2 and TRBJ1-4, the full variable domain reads EPEVTQTPSHQVTQMGQEVILRCVPISNHLYFYWYRQILGQKVEFLVSFYNNEISEKSEIFDDQFSVERPDGSNFTLKIRSTKLEDSAMYFCASSDPGGAHEKLFFGSGTQLSVL.